This T cell receptor beta chain is drawn from a study of neurological immune-mediated disorders. In each sequencing run, over 170 million TCR-beta sequences were generated from 15-18 subjects. TCRdb called the 5' RACE reads again in MiXCR, with one record for every CDR3 protein. The sample lists around 66,000 distinct CDR3 sequences; 4.8% were seen once. Study-wide points: There were no CDR3 amino acid sequences shared by expanded clones across subjects, a result suggesting private repertoires in all groups.

This clonotype was seen repeatedly, ten times or more. The antigen is undetermined. V lost 2 bases, J lost 7 bases, and 7 bases stayed unmatched. The CDR3 length is 15 residues. Germline V gives CDR1 ENHRY, CDR2 SYGVKD. This chain connects TRBV10-3 to TRBJ2-2; 7 bases fit TRBD2. The sequencing input was PBMCs. The source is a woman between 65 and 79 years old with multiple sclerosis. CDR3 sequence: CAISESGMPFGELFF. The CDR3, as DNA: TGTGCCATCAGTGAGAGCGGGATGCCCTTCGGGGAGCTGTTTTTT.